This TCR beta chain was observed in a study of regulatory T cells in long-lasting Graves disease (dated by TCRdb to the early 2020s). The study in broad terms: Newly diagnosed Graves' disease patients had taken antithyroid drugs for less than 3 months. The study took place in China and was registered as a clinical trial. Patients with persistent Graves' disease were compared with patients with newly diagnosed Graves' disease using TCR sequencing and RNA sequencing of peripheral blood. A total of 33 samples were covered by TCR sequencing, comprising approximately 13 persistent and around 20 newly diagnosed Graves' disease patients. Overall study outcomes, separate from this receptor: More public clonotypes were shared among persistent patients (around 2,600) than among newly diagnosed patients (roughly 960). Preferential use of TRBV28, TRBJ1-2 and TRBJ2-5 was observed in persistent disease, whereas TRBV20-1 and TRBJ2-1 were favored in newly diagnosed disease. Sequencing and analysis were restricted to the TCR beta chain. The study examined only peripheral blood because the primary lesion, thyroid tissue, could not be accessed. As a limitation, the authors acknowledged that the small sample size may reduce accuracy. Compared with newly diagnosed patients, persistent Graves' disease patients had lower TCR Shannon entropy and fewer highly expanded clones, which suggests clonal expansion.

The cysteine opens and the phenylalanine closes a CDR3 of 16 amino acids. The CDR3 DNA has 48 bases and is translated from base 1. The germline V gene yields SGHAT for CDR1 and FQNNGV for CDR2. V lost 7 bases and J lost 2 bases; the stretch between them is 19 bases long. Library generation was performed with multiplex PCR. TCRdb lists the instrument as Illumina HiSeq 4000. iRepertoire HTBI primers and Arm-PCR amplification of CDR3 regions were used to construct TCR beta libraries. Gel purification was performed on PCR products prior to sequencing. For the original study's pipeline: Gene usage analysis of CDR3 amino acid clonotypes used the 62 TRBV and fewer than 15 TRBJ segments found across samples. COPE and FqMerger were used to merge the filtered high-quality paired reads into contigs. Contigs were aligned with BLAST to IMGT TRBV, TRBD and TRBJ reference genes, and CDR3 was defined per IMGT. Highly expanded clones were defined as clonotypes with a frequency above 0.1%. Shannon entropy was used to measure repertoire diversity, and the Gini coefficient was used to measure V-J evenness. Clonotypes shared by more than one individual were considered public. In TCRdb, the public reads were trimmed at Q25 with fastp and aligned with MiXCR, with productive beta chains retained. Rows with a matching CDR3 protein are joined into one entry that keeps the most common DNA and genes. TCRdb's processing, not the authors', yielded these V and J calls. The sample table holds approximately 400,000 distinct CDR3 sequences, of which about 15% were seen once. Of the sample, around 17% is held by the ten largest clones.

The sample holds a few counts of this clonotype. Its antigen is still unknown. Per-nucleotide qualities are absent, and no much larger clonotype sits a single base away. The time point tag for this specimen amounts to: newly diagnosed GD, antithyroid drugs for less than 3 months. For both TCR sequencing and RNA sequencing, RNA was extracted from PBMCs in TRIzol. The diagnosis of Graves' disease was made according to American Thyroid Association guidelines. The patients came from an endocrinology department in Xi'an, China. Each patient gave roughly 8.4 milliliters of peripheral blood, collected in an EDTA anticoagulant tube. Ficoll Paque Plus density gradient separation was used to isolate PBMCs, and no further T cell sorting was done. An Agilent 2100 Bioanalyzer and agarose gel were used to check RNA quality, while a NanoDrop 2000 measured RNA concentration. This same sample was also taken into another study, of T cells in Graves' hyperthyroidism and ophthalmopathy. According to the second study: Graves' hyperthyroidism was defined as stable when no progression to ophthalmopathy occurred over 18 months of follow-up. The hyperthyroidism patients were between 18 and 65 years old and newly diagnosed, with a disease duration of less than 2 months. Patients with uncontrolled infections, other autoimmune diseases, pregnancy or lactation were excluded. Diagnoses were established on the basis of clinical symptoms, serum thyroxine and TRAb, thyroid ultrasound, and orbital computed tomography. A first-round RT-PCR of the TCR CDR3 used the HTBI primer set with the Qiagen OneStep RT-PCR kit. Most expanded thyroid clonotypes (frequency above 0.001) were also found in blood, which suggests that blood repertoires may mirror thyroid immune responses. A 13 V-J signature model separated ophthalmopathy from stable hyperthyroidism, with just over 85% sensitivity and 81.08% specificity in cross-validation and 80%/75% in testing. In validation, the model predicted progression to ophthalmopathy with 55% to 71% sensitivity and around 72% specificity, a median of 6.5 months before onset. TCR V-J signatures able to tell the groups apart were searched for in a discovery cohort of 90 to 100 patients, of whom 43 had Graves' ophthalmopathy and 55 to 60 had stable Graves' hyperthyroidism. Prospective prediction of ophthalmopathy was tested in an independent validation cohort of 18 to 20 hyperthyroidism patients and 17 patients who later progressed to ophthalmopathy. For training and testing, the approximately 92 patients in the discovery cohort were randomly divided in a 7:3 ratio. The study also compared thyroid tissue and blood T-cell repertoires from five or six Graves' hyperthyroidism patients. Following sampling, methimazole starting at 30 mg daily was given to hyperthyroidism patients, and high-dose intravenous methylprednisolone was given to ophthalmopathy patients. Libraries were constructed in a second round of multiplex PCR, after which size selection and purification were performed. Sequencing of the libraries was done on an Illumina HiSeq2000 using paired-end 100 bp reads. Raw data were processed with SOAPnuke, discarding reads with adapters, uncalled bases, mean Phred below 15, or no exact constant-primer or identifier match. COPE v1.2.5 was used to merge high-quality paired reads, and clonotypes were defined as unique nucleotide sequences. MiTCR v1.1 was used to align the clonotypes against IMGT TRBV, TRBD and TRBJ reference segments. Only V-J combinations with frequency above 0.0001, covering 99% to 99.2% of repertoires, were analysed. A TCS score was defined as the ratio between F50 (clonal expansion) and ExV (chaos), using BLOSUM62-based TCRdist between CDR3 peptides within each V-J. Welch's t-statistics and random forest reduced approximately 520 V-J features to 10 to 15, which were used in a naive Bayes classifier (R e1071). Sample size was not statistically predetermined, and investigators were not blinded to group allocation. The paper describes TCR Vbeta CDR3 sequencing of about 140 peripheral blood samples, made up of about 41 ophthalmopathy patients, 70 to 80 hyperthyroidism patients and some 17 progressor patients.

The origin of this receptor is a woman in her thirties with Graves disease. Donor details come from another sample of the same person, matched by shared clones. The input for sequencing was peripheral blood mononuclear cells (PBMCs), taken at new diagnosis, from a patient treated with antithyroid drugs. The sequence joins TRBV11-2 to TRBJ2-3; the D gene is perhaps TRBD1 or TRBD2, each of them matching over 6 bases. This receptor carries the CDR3 CASTLWGAGTTDTQYF. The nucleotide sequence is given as TGTGCCAGCACCCTGTGGGGGGCGGGGACCACAGATACGCAGTATTTT.